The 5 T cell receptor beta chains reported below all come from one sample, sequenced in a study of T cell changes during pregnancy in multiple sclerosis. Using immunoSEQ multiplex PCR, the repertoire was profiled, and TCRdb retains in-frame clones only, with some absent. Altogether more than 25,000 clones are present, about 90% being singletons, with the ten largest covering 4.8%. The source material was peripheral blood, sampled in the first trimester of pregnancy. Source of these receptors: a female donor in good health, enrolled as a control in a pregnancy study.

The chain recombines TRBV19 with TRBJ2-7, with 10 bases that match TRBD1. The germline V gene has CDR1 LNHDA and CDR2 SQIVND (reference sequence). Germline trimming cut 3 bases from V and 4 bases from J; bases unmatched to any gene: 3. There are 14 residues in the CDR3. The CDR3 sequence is CASSMGTGAYEQYF. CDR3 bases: TGTGCCAGTAGTATGGGGACAGGGGCGTACGAGCAGTACTTC.

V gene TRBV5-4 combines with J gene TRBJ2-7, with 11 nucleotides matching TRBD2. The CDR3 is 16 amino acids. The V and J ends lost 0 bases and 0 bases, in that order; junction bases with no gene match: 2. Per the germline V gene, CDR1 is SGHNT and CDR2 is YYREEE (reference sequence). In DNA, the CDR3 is TGTGCCAGCAGCTTGGGACTAGCGGGGTACTCCTACGAGCAGTACTTC. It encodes CASSLGLAGYSYEQYF.

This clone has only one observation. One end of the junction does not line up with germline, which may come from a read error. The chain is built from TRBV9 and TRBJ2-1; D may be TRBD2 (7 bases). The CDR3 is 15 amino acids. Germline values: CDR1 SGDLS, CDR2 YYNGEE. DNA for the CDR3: TGTGCCAGCAGCCCTGGGGGCGGGGGAAACAATGGGCAGTTCTTC. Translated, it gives CASSPGGGGNNGQFF. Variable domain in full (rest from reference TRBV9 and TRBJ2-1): DSGVTQTPKHLITATGQRVTLRCSPRSGDLSVYWYQQSLDQGLQFLIQYYNGEERAKGNILERFSAQQFPDLHSELNLSSLELGDSALYFCASSPGGGGNNGQFFGPGTRLTVL.

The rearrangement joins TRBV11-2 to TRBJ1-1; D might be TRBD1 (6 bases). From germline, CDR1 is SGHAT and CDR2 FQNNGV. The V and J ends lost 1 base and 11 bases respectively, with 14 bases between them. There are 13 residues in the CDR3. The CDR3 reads CASSLVEGGEAFF. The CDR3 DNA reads TGTGCCAGCAGCTTAGTCGAGGGGGGGGAGGCTTTCTTT.

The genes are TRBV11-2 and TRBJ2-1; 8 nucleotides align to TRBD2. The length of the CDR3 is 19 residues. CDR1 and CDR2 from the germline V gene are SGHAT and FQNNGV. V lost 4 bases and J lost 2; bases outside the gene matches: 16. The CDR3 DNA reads TGTGCCAGCAGCTCCACTAGCGGAGGCGGTCGGGTGACCTACAATGAGCAGTTCTTC. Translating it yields CASSSTSGGGRVTYNEQFF.